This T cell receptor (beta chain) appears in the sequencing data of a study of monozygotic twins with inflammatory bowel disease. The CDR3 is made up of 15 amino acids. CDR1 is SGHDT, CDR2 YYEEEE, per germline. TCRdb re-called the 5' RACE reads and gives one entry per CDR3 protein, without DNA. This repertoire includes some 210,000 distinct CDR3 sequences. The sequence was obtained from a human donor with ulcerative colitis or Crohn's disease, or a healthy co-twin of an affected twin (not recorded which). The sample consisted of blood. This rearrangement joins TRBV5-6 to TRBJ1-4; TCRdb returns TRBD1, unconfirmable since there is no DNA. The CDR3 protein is CASSLRTGVVGKLFF.